The 27 T cell receptor beta chains below were found in one sample sequenced in a study of CD8+ T cells in alopecia areata. Treatment specified: oral pan-JAK inhibitor, 5-10 mg twice daily. Extracted RNA was reverse transcribed, and the resulting cDNA served as sequencing template. This table comes from immunoSEQ multiplex PCR, and its TCRdb copy is limited to in-frame clones, with some not included. The sample lists 93,000 or so clones, 65% to 90% occurring once. Specimen: CD8+ T cells sorted from blood, collected between weeks 30 and 35, from a patient treated with tofacitinib. These receptors were obtained from a human donor with alopecia areata.

The chain joins TRBV11-2 to TRBJ2-7, with D perhaps given as TRBD1 or TRBD2 (6 bases each). Germline V gene lookup returns CDR1 SGHAT and CDR2 FQNNGV. V lost 5 bases and J 2 bases, leaving 16 bases between the germline ends. The CDR3 covers 15 residues. CDR3 bases: TGTGCCAGCAGCCCCGGGGGCCCAGGGCCCTACGAGCAGTACTTC. This encodes CASSPGGPGPYEQYF.

The chain uses TRBV10-2 and TRBJ1-1; tentatively, D is TRBD1 (5 bases). CDR1 is WSHSY and CDR2 is SAAADI in the germline V gene. Trimming removed 10 bases from V and 1 base from J, with 10 bases in between. There are 12 residues in the CDR3. The CDR3 loop reads CAIGTQNTEAFF. The CDR3 region has the DNA TGCGCCATCGGGACGCAGAACACTGAAGCTTTCTTT.

This clone was recorded only once. The chain employs TRBV29-1 and TRBJ2-5; 13 nucleotides match TRBD2. The assigned J gene may be wrong: the sequence end matches TRBJ2-7 better. Germline loops: CDR1 SQVTM, CDR2 ANQGSEA. This CDR3 region has 15 residues. CDR3 sequence (DNA): TGCAGCGTTGAATTGACTAGCGGGAGGACCTACGAGCAGTACTTC. It translates to CSVELTSGRTYEQYF.

The rearrangement uses TRBV28 and TRBJ2-1; 11 bases are a match to TRBD2. Germline V CDR1 and CDR2: MDHEN, SYDVKM. The trim removed 6 bases at V and 3 bases at J, leaving 13 bases unmatched. The CDR3 spans 18 residues. The CDR3 loop reads CASSGLAGGIFDYNEQFF. As DNA, the CDR3 is TGTGCCAGCAGCGGGCTAGCGGGAGGTATTTTCGACTACAATGAGCAGTTCTTC.

Only one count was recorded for this clone. The chain employs TRBV11-2 and TRBJ2-7; D not resolved. The germline CDR1 and CDR2 sequences are SGHAT and FQNNGV. The V gene lost 0 bases and the J gene lost 2 bases, with 5 bases spanning the gap. The length of the CDR3 is 13 residues. The CDR3 DNA sequence: TGTGCCAGCAGCTTAGATTGGGCCTACGAGCAGTACTTC. Its protein product is CASSLDWAYEQYF. The variable domain in full, with the rest retrieved from reference TRBV11-2 and TRBJ2-7, is EAGVAQSPRYKIIEKRQSVAFWCNPISGHATLYWYQQILGQGPKLLIQFQNNGVVDDSQLPKDRFSAERLKGVDSTLKIQPAKLEDSAVYLCASSLDWAYEQYFGPGTRLTVT.

The rearrangement joins TRBV5-6 to TRBJ2-1; the D is unclear. Trimming cost V 4 bases and J 8 bases, with 13 bases left between them. The CDR3 is made up of 13 amino acids. The germline gives CDR1 SGHDT, CDR2 YYEEEE. CDR3 region: CASSHARWHEQFF. The CDR3 region has the DNA TGTGCCAGCAGCCACGCTAGATGGCATGAGCAGTTCTTC.

V is TRBV29-1 and J is TRBJ1-2; D uncertain. The CDR3 covers 13 residues. Germline values: CDR1 SQVTM, CDR2 ANQGSEA. Trimming pared 2 bases from V and 3 bases from J, leaving 10 bases between. The CDR3 reads CSVEKAGYYGYTF. The CDR3 DNA follows: TGCAGCGTTGAAAAGGCGGGTTACTATGGCTACACCTTC. The full variable domain, its missing parts supplied by reference TRBV29-1 and TRBJ1-2, is SAVISQKPSRDICQRGTSLTIQCQVDSQVTMMFWYRQQPGQSLTLIATANQGSEATYESGFVIDKFPISRPNLTFSTLTVSNMSPEDSSIYLCSVEKAGYYGYTFGSGTRLTVV.

V gene TRBV4-3 combines with J gene TRBJ2-7; D possibly uses TRBD1 or TRBD2 (5 bases each). This CDR3 spans 16 amino acids. Germline loops: CDR1 LGHNA, CDR2 YSLEER. Trimming pared 6 bases from V and 3 bases from J, leaving 21 bases between. CDR3 DNA: TGCGCCAGCAGGGGGACCCAAACCGGGACCAACTACGAGCAGTACTTC. Amino acids: CASRGTQTGTNYEQYF.

The chain carries TRBV6-5 and TRBJ2-1, with D perhaps given as TRBD1 or TRBD2 (5 bases each). The CDR3 covers 16 residues. Germline CDR1 is MNHEY and CDR2 is SVGAGI. The V and J ends lost 0 bases and 0 bases respectively, with 9 bases between them. The CDR3 DNA is TGTGCCAGCAGTTACTCGGGGGATAGCTCCTACAATGAGCAGTTCTTC. Translating it yields CASSYSGDSSYNEQFF.

The chain employs TRBV6-5 and TRBJ2-5, with 8 bases fitting TRBD1. V dropped 4 bases and J dropped 2; count of bases not matched to a gene: 6. Germline CDR1 is MNHEY and CDR2 is SVGAGI. The length of the CDR3 is 15 residues. CDR3 DNA: TGTGCCAGCAGTTTCGGGACAGGTTATCAAGAGACCCAGTACTTC. Encoded protein: CASSFGTGYQETQYF.

The chain employs TRBV29-1 and TRBJ2-3, with 7 bases identical to TRBD1. The CDR3 covers 15 residues. Per germline, CDR1 SQVTM and CDR2 ANQGSEA. The V segment lost 3 bases and the J segment 4 bases; nucleotides outside the gene matches: 10. The CDR3 spells CSVEVPGQSPDTQYF. The CDR3 DNA is TGCAGCGTTGAGGTCCCGGGACAGTCCCCAGATACGCAGTATTTT.

This clone appeared a single time. The chain combines TRBV9 with TRBJ2-7, with D unclear. V lost 0 bases and J 4 bases, leaving 14 bases between the germline ends. Germline loops: CDR1 SGDLS, CDR2 YYNGEE. The CDR3 spans 15 residues. The DNA of the CDR3 is TGTGCCAGCAGCGTAGCTGTCGCTTTCGGGTACGAGCAGTACTTC. Amino acids: CASSVAVAFGYEQYF.

J is TRBJ1-1 and V is TRBV4-1; D is perhaps TRBD1 (5 bases). Trimming left V 1 base short and J 1 base short, with 7 bases between. In germline, CDR1 is MGHRA, CDR2 YSYEKL. The CDR3 extends over 14 amino acids. The CDR3 DNA reads as TGCGCCAGCAGCCAAGTGCAGGGGAACACTGAAGCTTTCTTT. Amino acids: CASSQVQGNTEAFF.

J is TRBJ1-2 and V is TRBV29-1; the D is unclear. Germline V gene sequence: CDR1 SQVTM, CDR2 ANQGSEA. V dropped 4 bases and J dropped 8 bases, with 14 bases sitting between them. This CDR3 has 12 residues. CDR3 nucleotides: TGCAGCGTTGGCCGGGTGGAGGAGGGCTACACCTTC. Amino acids: CSVGRVEEGYTF.

The chain uses TRBV12-5 and TRBJ2-1; 11 bases are shared with TRBD2. The J segment lost 7 bases and the V segment lost 7 bases, leaving 6 bases of the junction unmatched. Germline V gene data show CDR1 as LGHNT and CDR2 as FRNRAP. The CDR3 is 14 amino acids. In nucleotides, the CDR3 is TGTGCTAGTGATACTAGCGGGAGTTGGAATGAGCAGTTCTTC. Its translation is CASDTSGSWNEQFF.

The V and J genes are TRBV2 and TRBJ2-4, with D possibly matching TRBD2 (5 bases). CDR3 length: 11 amino acids. Looked up from germline, CDR1 is SNHLY and CDR2 is FYNNEI. Trimming took 6 bases from V and 10 from J, leaving 10 bases between them. The CDR3 DNA reads TGTGCCAGCAGCCCATGGGAGATTCAGTACTTC. This codes for CASSPWEIQYF.

The V and J genes are TRBV7-8 and TRBJ2-1; perhaps TRBD2 as D (5 bases). V gave up 0 bases and J gave up 3 bases, with 12 bases separating them. Germline-derived CDR1 and CDR2 are SGHVS and FQNEAQ. The length of the CDR3 is 16 residues. The CDR3 DNA is TGTGCCAGCAGCTTAGCGTACCCGGGGTACTACAATGAGCAGTTCTTC. It translates to CASSLAYPGYYNEQFF. Using reference TRBV7-8 and TRBJ2-1 for the parts outside the CDR3, the full variable domain is GAGVSQSPRYKVAKRGQDVALRCDPISGHVSLFWYQQALGQGPEFLTYFQNEAQLDKSGLPSDRFFAERPEGSVSTLKIQRTQQEDSAVYLCASSLAYPGYYNEQFFGPGTRLTVL.

This clone was seen only once. The chain has TRBV2 and TRBJ2-1, with 9 bases identical to TRBD1. V lost 6 bases to trimming and J lost 7 bases; unmatched junction nucleotides: 10. Germline assignment: CDR1 SNHLY and CDR2 FYNNEI. The CDR3 covers 15 residues. CDR3 protein: CASRLGQGLYNEQFF. In DNA form, the CDR3 reads TGTGCCAGCAGATTGGGACAGGGCCTTTATAATGAGCAGTTCTTC.

This clone appeared a few times. The V gene is TRBV11-2, the J gene TRBJ2-4, with D possibly TRBD2 on 6 matching bases. The CDR3 covers 17 residues. V lost 5 bases and J 2 bases, leaving 19 bases between the germline ends. CDR1 is SGHAT and CDR2 is FQNNGV in the germline V gene. The CDR3 is CASSLLMSGETKNIQYF. In nucleotides, the CDR3 is TGTGCCAGCAGCCTCCTCATGTCGGGGGAGACCAAAAACATTCAGTACTTC.

This chain joins TRBV14 and TRBJ2-7; tentatively, D is TRBD1 (6 bases). This CDR3 has 20 residues. V was clipped by 0 bases and J by 0 bases, with 24 bases between them. Per germline, CDR1 SGHDN and CDR2 FVKESK. CDR3 coding DNA: TGTGCCAGCAGCCAAGATGGGTTGGGGGCAGATACATCCAGCTCCTACGAGCAGTACTTC. It specifies CASSQDGLGADTSSSYEQYF.

This clone was observed once. The chain carries TRBV25-1 and TRBJ2-5; the D gene is possibly TRBD1 (7 bases). The length of the CDR3 is 15 residues. The germline V and J ends were trimmed by 6 bases and 3 bases, with 17 bases remaining between them. Germline V CDR1 and CDR2: MGHDK, SYGVNS. The CDR3, as DNA: TGTGCCAGCAGCCACGGGCAGGGGGGCAAAGAGACCCAGTACTTC. This encodes CASSHGQGGKETQYF.

The chain carries TRBV6-6 and TRBJ2-1; D call uncertain. The CDR3 sequence is 12 residues long. Germline V gene sequence: CDR1 MNHNY, CDR2 SVGAGI (reference sequence). Trimming stripped 2 bases from V and 8 bases from J, with 7 bases between. Here the CDR3 reads CASSYGIHEQFF. CDR3 nucleotides: TGTGCCAGCAGTTACGGGATCCATGAGCAGTTCTTC.

The chain uses TRBV5-4 and TRBJ2-4; a possible D gene is TRBD1 (6 bases). CDR1 is SGHNT, CDR2 YYREEE, per germline (reference sequence). The CDR3 extends over 14 amino acids. V dropped 4 bases and J dropped 6 bases, with 14 bases sitting between them. The CDR3 spells CASSVLGTLNIQYF. CDR3 nucleotides: TGTGCCAGCAGCGTACTTGGGACATTAAACATTCAGTACTTC.

V usage is TRBV4-1 and J usage is TRBJ1-5; TRBD1 is a possible D gene (5 bases). The CDR3 has 16 residues. CDR1 is MGHRA and CDR2 is YSYEKL in the germline V gene. The V end was cut by 7 bases, the J end by 2 bases, with 18 bases between. The CDR3, as DNA: TGCGCCAGCACCGAAGTATTAGACAGCCGCAATCAGCCCCAGCATTTT. Its translation: CASTEVLDSRNQPQHF.

CDR3 protein: CASSKRRNSNQPQHF. The CDR3 nucleotides are TGTGCCAGCTCCAAGAGGAGAAATAGCAATCAGCCCCAGCATTTT. The J gene is TRBJ1-5, the V gene TRBV27; D unclear. V gave up 8 bases and J gave up 0 bases, with 14 bases separating them. The length of the CDR3 is 15 residues. Germline values: CDR1 MNHEY, CDR2 SMNVEV (reference sequence).

This sequence joins TRBV29-1 and TRBJ2-2; D ambiguous. Trimming stripped 3 bases from V and 2 bases from J, with 10 bases between. This CDR3 has 14 residues. CDR1 and CDR2 from the germline V gene are SQVTM and ANQGSEA. This chain's CDR3 is CSVDWALNTGELFF. The CDR3 DNA is TGCAGCGTTGATTGGGCGTTAAACACCGGGGAGCTGTTTTTT.

This clone came up once. Written as DNA, the CDR3 is TGCAGCGTTGTGACTAGCGGGAGGGCCGTTGGCGAGCAGTACTTC. Protein sequence: CSVVTSGRAVGEQYF. The chain links TRBV29-1 to TRBJ2-7; 14 positions agree with TRBD2. This CDR3 contains 15 residues. Unmatched junction bases numbered 8, after V lost 4 bases and J lost 6 bases. Looked up from germline, CDR1 is SQVTM and CDR2 is ANQGSEA.